The text below deals with one T cell receptor beta chain. The antigen remains unidentified. The data belong to a study of T cell repertoires in cytomegalovirus infection. TCRdb re-derived calls from the reads in MiXCR, one entry per CDR3 protein. Among fewer than 1,000,000 distinct CDR3 sequences listed, around 31% were seen once. Germline V gene lookup returns CDR1 MNHEY and CDR2 SMNVEV (reference sequence). V lost 5 bases, J lost 9 bases, and 15 bases stayed unmatched. The length of the CDR3 is 18 residues. Sequences were derived from cultured CD8+ T cells from PBMCs, sampled from culture after CMV antigen stimulation. This chain connects TRBV27 to TRBJ2-1, with TRBD2 identical over 14 bases. The source of this sequence is a human donor in good health (CMV status not recorded). Some clones in this sample may be carry-over from other donors' samples. In DNA, the CDR3 is TGTGCCAGCAGTACCTATTCCGGGACTAGCGGGGGTACCCCTGAGCAGTTCTTC. Encoded protein: CASSTYSGTSGGTPEQFF.